The rows below give T cell receptor beta chains drawn from one sample of a study of blood T cell repertoires in COVID-19. Generated by immunoSEQ multiplex PCR, the TCRdb table keeps only in-frame clones and is missing some. This sample yields 270,000 or so clones, of which 83% are seen a single time; roughly a tenth belongs to the top ten. Input material: peripheral blood. All receptors come from a woman between 45 and 65 years old who had recovered from COVID-19. Each CDR3 is given with its conserved first and last residue. Each record gives: V gene, J gene, D gene, CDR3 protein, CDR3 DNA. A D gene is named only where the DNA matches it firmly.

>TRBV28|TRBJ2-7|TRBD1
CASSKVRAGTGVLAEQYF
TGTGCCAGCAGTAAGGTTAGAGCCGGGACAGGGGTTCTCGCCGAGCAGTACTTC
>TRBV27|TRBJ2-1|TRBD1
CASRIAGTGFHEQFF
TGTGCCAGCAGGATAGCCGGGACAGGGTTTCATGAGCAGTTCTTC
>TRBV11-2|TRBJ2-1|TRBD2
CASSRVGTSGENEQFF
TGTGCCAGCAGCCGAGTGGGGACTAGCGGGGAGAATGAGCAGTTCTTC
>TRBV3-1/TRBV3-2|TRBJ1-1|.
CASSQEDGGNDTEAFF
TGTGCCAGCAGCCAAGAAGATGGGGGGAATGACACTGAAGCTTTCTTT
>TRBV29-1|TRBJ1-2|TRBD1
CSVEEQGQGPYGYTF
TGCAGCGTTGAAGAGCAAGGACAGGGGCCCTATGGCTACACCTTC
>TRBV28|TRBJ2-3|TRBD2
CASSLLAGVTDTQYF
TGTGCCAGCAGTTTATTAGCGGGAGTCACAGATACGCAGTATTTT
>TRBV25-1|TRBJ2-1|.
CASSESSSGYNEQFF
TGTGCCAGCAGTGAATCCAGTTCGGGCTACAATGAGCAGTTCTTC
>TRBV19|TRBJ1-2|.
CASSMGQALGGYTF
TGTGCCAGTAGTATGGGGCAGGCCCTCGGTGGCTACACCTTC
>TRBV6-5|TRBJ2-5|.
CASSYSRAQGETQYF
TGTGCCAGCAGTTACTCGAGGGCCCAGGGGGAGACCCAGTACTTC
>TRBV18|TRBJ2-3|TRBD2
CASSLTSEPTDTQYF
TGTGCCAGCTCACTGACTAGCGAGCCTACAGATACGCAGTATTTT
>TRBV18|TRBJ2-5|TRBD2
CASSDVAGQETQYF
TGTGCCAGCTCGGATGTAGCGGGCCAAGAGACCCAGTACTTC
>TRBV7-6|TRBJ2-3|TRBD2
CASSLEVAGARDTQYF
TGTGCCAGCAGCTTAGAGGTAGCGGGGGCGCGAGATACGCAGTATTTT
>TRBV15|TRBJ1-1|.
CATSRDQGEAFF
TGTGCCACCAGCAGAGATCAGGGTGAAGCTTTCTTT
>TRBV30|TRBJ1-1|TRBD1
CAWNPRGTGGSRDTEAFF
TGTGCCTGGAACCCTCGGGGGACAGGGGGCTCGCGGGACACTGAAGCTTTCTTT
>TRBV19|TRBJ2-1|TRBD2
CASSIDLAGSYNEQFF
TGTGCCAGTAGTATAGATCTAGCGGGCTCCTACAATGAGCAGTTCTTC
>TRBV27|TRBJ2-1|TRBD1
CASSTYVDGTGDYNEQFF
TGTGCCAGCAGTACCTACGTCGACGGGACAGGGGATTACAATGAGCAGTTCTTC
>TRBV18|TRBJ2-3|.
CASSLSLSTDTQYF
TGTGCCAGCTCACTATCCCTGAGCACAGATACGCAGTATTTT
>TRBV28|TRBJ1-1|.
CASSTAGATVTEAFF
TGTGCCAGCAGTACCGCAGGGGCTACCGTCACTGAAGCTTTCTTT
>TRBV14|TRBJ1-1|TRBD1
CASRPPIRTGGNTEAFF
TGTGCCAGCAGGCCTCCTATCCGGACAGGGGGGAACACTGAAGCTTTCTTT